Listed below are T cell receptor beta chains from one sample, sequenced in a study of blood T cell repertoires in COVID-19. Produced via immunoSEQ multiplex PCR; TCRdb's table is partial and in-frame only. The table shows over 200,000 clones, with about 90% occurring only once. Sample: peripheral blood. These TCRs come from a woman aged 30 to 39 who had recovered from COVID-19. The CDR3 runs from the conserved cysteine through the conserved F or W. A D gene is named only where the DNA matches it firmly. Expanded clones are given a class, and other clones once, few, many or no size at all.

D gene	J gene	CDR3 length	clone size	V gene	CDR3 protein	CDR3 DNA
TRBD2	TRBJ2-5	16	-	TRBV2	CASSPRVAGGGETQYF	TGTGCCAGCTCCCCCAGGGTAGCGGGGGGTGGTGAGACCCAGTACTTC
TRBD1	TRBJ2-2	15	-	TRBV7-7	CASSWTGGGTGELFF	TGTGCCAGCAGCTGGACAGGGGGGGGCACCGGGGAGCTGTTTTTT
TRBD1	TRBJ2-7	14	-	TRBV27	CASGEGGNSYEQYF	TGTGCCAGCGGCGAAGGGGGCAACTCCTACGAGCAGTACTTC
-	TRBJ2-1	13	-	TRBV7-2	CASSRTTYNEQFF	TGTGCCAGCAGCCGGACTACTTACAATGAGCAGTTCTTC
-	TRBJ2-3	12	-	TRBV5-6	CASSTTVGAQYF	TGTGCCAGCAGCACGACAGTTGGGGCGCAGTATTTT
-	TRBJ2-4	17	-	TRBV7-9	CASSLQTRGGAKNIQYF	TGTGCCAGCAGCTTACAGACCCGAGGTGGAGCCAAAAACATTCAGTACTTC
-	TRBJ1-1	11	-	TRBV6-2/TRBV6-3	CASSHGTEAFF	TGTGCCAGCAGCCACGGGACTGAAGCTTTCTTT
-	TRBJ1-2	13	few	TRBV18	CASSPRLDLGYTF	TGTGCCAGCTCACCTCGCCTTGACTTGGGCTACACCTTC
-	TRBJ1-1	13	-	TRBV18	CASSPSTETEAFF	TGTGCCAGCTCACCTTCGACAGAAACTGAAGCTTTCTTT
-	TRBJ1-6	13	once	TRBV4-3	CASSPSENSPLHF	TGCGCCAGCAGCCCGAGCGAAAATTCACCCCTCCACTTT
TRBD1	TRBJ1-2	15	-	TRBV5-4	CASSFWTGSGYGYTF	TGTGCCAGCAGCTTTTGGACAGGGTCGGGCTATGGCTACACCTTC
TRBD1	TRBJ2-1	13	-	TRBV12-3/TRBV12-4	CASSPGQGLGQFF	TGTGCCAGCAGTCCCGGACAGGGATTAGGGCAGTTCTTC
-	TRBJ1-2	13	-	TRBV5-1	CASNEYPGNGYTF	TGCGCCAGCAACGAATACCCAGGGAATGGCTACACCTTC
-	TRBJ2-1	12	-	TRBV3-1/TRBV3-2	CASRQQGNEQFF	TGTGCCAGCAGACAACAGGGCAATGAGCAGTTCTTC
-	TRBJ1-1	16	-	TRBV19	CASNDMRAALNTEAFF	TGTGCCAGTAATGACATGAGGGCGGCCCTCAACACTGAAGCTTTCTTT
-	TRBJ2-2	14	-	TRBV7-3	CASSSRRSGGELFF	TGTGCCAGCAGCTCTAGGAGATCGGGCGGGGAGCTGTTTTTT
TRBD1	TRBJ1-2	13	-	TRBV6-5	CASSPGQLYGYTF	TGTGCCAGCAGTCCGGGACAGCTCTATGGCTACACCTTC
-	TRBJ1-3	15	-	TRBV19	CASRPQGTSGNTIYF	TGTGCCAGTAGGCCACAGGGCACATCTGGAAACACCATATATTTT
TRBD1	TRBJ2-5	15	-	TRBV5-6	CASSPGQALQETQYF	TGTGCCAGCAGCCCCGGACAGGCCCTCCAAGAGACCCAGTACTTC
-	TRBJ2-3	16	-	TRBV10-3	CAISITITGFTDTQYF	TGTGCCATCAGTATTACAATCACAGGGTTCACAGATACGCAGTATTTT
TRBD2	TRBJ2-1	15	-	TRBV9	CASSRGPGLAAEQFF	TGTGCCAGCAGCCGCGGGCCGGGACTAGCGGCTGAGCAGTTCTTC
-	TRBJ1-5	15	-	TRBV9	CASSVGPGIGQPQHF	TGTGCCAGCAGCGTAGGGCCTGGAATCGGGCAGCCCCAGCATTTT
-	TRBJ2-5	14	few	TRBV18	CASSPIISLETQYF	TGTGCCAGCTCACCAATTATATCTTTGGAGACCCAGTACTTC
-	TRBJ2-3	17	once	TRBV15	CATSRDLTGGPTDTQYF	TGTGCCACCAGCAGAGATCTGACCGGGGGGCCCACAGATACGCAGTATTTT
-	TRBJ1-5	15	-	TRBV6-1	CASSEYRGRNQPQHF	TGTGCCAGCAGTGAATACCGGGGGAGAAATCAGCCCCAGCATTTT
-	TRBJ1-5	14	once	TRBV5-6	CASSRYSSDQPQHF	TGTGCCAGCAGCCGTTATAGCTCGGATCAGCCCCAGCATTTT
TRBD2	TRBJ2-5	16	-	TRBV9	CASSVEAGGYQETQYF	TGTGCCAGCAGCGTAGAGGCGGGGGGCTATCAAGAGACCCAGTACTTC
-	TRBJ1-1	13	many	TRBV6-5	CASSYGGGTEAFF	TGTGCCAGCAGTTACGGGGGCGGGACTGAAGCTTTCTTT
TRBD1	TRBJ1-4	16	-	TRBV5-5	CASSLGQGAGNEKLFF	TGTGCCAGCAGCTTGGGACAGGGGGCTGGTAATGAAAAACTGTTTTTT
TRBD2	TRBJ2-5	14	-	TRBV5-1	CASSQGLAGGTQYF	TGCGCCAGCAGCCAGGGACTAGCGGGGGGAACCCAGTACTTC
-	TRBJ2-1	17	-	TRBV7-3	CASSSGLGLNGDNEQFF	TGTGCCAGCAGCTCAGGACTGGGTCTGAATGGCGACAATGAGCAGTTCTTC
TRBD1	TRBJ1-3	16	-	TRBV6-5	CASSSGDRPSGNTIYF	TGTGCCAGCAGTTCGGGGGACAGGCCCTCTGGAAACACCATATATTTT
TRBD1	TRBJ1-5	13	few	TRBV29-1	CSVRGVGNQPQHF	TGCAGCGTCAGGGGGGTTGGTAATCAGCCCCAGCATTTT